This T cell receptor beta chain was sequenced in a study of blood T cell repertoires in COVID-19. Turning to the study itself: Some COVID-19 samples were acute and others convalescent; all came from the United States, Italy and Spain. The cDNA or gDNA used as material had been derived from T cells, B-cell-depleted T cells, or PBMCs.

Per the germline V gene, CDR1 is SNHLY and CDR2 is FYNNEI. Trimming removed 5 bases from V and 5 bases from J, with 19 bases in between. CDR3 length: 15 residues. This clone was seen repeatedly, ten times or more. Authors' processing steps: Reference gene primer amplification gave nucleated cell count estimates. Profiling relied on immunoSEQ multiplex PCR, and the TCRdb table lists in-frame clones only, not all of them. V, J and clone size are taken as reported in that table, and D and trimming were inferred from the DNA itself. The table lists about 65,000 clones, 80% to 90% of them singletons, with under 15% in the top ten.

The chain links TRBV2 to TRBJ2-7, with D possibly being TRBD1 (5 bases). Sequencing was done on a sample of peripheral blood. The origin of this receptor is a man aged 80 or over with acute or convalescent COVID-19. The CDR3 sequence is CASSQGALPANEQYF. DNA for the CDR3: TGTGCCAGCAGTCAAGGGGCCTTACCCGCCAACGAGCAGTACTTC.